Listed below are T cell receptor beta chains from one sample, sequenced in a study of cytotoxic CD8 clonotypes in ibrutinib-treated CLL. The assay was immunoSEQ multiplex PCR, and TCRdb's table has in-frame clones only and misses some. The profile covers around 150,000 clones, with 80% appearing a single time and 7.5% to 8% taken by the ten largest. Sequencing was performed on PBMCs, taken after 36 months of ibrutinib treatment. All receptors come from a human donor with chronic lymphocytic leukemia. CDR3s include the opening cysteine and the closing phenylalanine or tryptophan. A D gene is named only where the DNA matches it firmly. Clone sizes are given selectively: once, few, many, or a class where the clone is expanded.

v_call,clone_size,cdr3_length,j_call,d_call,cdr3_nt,cdr3_aa
TRBV11-2,-,14,TRBJ2-2,-,TGTGCCAGCAGCTTAATCTTTGGAGCCGGGGAGCTGTTTTTT,CASSLIFGAGELFF
TRBV9,-,14,TRBJ2-1,-,TGTGCCAGCAGCGAGGGTCCCTCCTACAATGAGCAGTTCTTC,CASSEGPSYNEQFF
TRBV4-1,few,15,TRBJ2-3,TRBD1,TGCGCCAGCAGGGTGACAGGGGGGAGCACAGATACGCAGTATTTT,CASRVTGGSTDTQYF
TRBV25-1,-,15,TRBJ1-4,TRBD1,TGTGCCAGCCCGGACAGGGCGCGGCCTAATGAAAAACTGTTTTTT,CASPDRARPNEKLFF
TRBV15,-,14,TRBJ1-3,-,TGTGCCACCACAGCCGACGCGACTGGAAACACCATATATTTT,CATTADATGNTIYF
TRBV29-1,-,15,TRBJ2-5,-,TGCAGCGTTGACCAGGCGGGGCCTAATCAAGAGACCCAGTACTTC,CSVDQAGPNQETQYF
TRBV5-1,-,15,TRBJ1-1,-,TGCGCCAGCAAAAGTGGGGAGGTGATCTTCACTGAAGCTTTCTTT,CASKSGEVIFTEAFF
TRBV10-2,-,14,TRBJ2-3,-,TGCGCCAGTGGCCGGCCAGCTATCACAGATACGCAGTATTTT,CASGRPAITDTQYF
TRBV14,-,13,TRBJ2-5,TRBD1,TGTGCCAGCAGCGCACAGGGGCCGGAGACCCAGTACTTC,CASSAQGPETQYF
TRBV18,few,13,TRBJ1-2,-,TGTGCCAGCTCATACGTCGAAGACTATGGCTACACCTTC,CASSYVEDYGYTF
TRBV9,-,15,TRBJ2-3,-,TGTGCCAGCAGCCTCAGACTGCAAGGGGGAGATACGCAGTATTTT,CASSLRLQGGDTQYF
TRBV5-1,-,14,TRBJ2-7,TRBD1,TGCGCCAGCAGGATAGGGACAGCTTACTACGAGCAGTACTTC,CASRIGTAYYEQYF
TRBV11-3,-,15,TRBJ2-7,-,TGTGCCAGCAGCCGAGGGCCTCAGGGGACCTACGAGCAGTACTTC,CASSRGPQGTYEQYF